The clone carrying this T cell receptor (beta chain) was recorded a few times. What it binds is unknown. The data stem from a study of CD8 T cell repertoires and HIV-1 epitope variants. The wider study: Twenty-five autologous and known Gag and Nef epitope variant peptides each stimulated T cells separately. Controls were a CMV, EBV and flu peptide pool, Ebola AY9 negative control, and no-peptide well. Epitopes were three Gag families plus Nef HW9 and YT9.

Clones were sequenced by immunoSEQ multiplex PCR, and TCRdb holds only the in-frame ones, with some missing. Here the sample spans roughly 5,700 clones, about two thirds being singletons. Sequencing was carried out using cultured CD8+ T cells derived from PBMCs. The TCR originated in a male donor with HIV.

CDR3 sequence: CASQDRTGTYEQYF. The CDR3 DNA reads as TGTGCCTCCCAAGACAGGACGGGCACCTACGAGCAGTACTTC. This chain links TRBV10-3 with TRBJ2-7, with D possibly TRBD1 on 6 matching bases. In germline, CDR1 is ENHRY, CDR2 SYGVKD. The ends were cut back, 11 bases at V and 2 bases at J, with 19 bases in the middle. The CDR3 extends over 14 amino acids.